These 8 T cell receptor beta chains were all obtained from the same sample, sequenced in a study of shared clonotypes between healthy human individuals (dated by TCRdb to 2018 to 2020). Receptor amplification or capture employed the immunoSEQ multiplex PCR assay. TCRdb carries this immuneACCESS record with in-frame sequences only. Its versions omit some clonotypes, under half of them owing to an unresolved V gene in the studies checked, with the rest unexplained. The table for this sample lists roughly 1,000,000 clones; approximately 78% of them were counted only once. More than 0.55% of the sample lies in the top ten. Sequencing was performed on memory CD4+ T cells from PBMCs. The sample's cell subset or site, from its label and the paper: CD45RA-negative fraction. These receptors all stem from a man aged 18 to 29 in good health. Some clones in this sample may be carry-over from other donors' samples.

This rearrangement joins TRBV7-2 to TRBJ2-1, with D possibly being TRBD1 or TRBD2 (5 bases each). The V gene's germline CDR1 is SGHTA and CDR2 FQGNSA. The CDR3 extends over 15 amino acids. The germline V and J ends were trimmed by 0 bases and 9 bases, with 15 bases remaining between them. The CDR3 coding sequence is TGTGCCAGCAGCTTAGCGCGGTGGGCTGGGGGTGAGCAGTTCTTC. Encoded protein: CASSLARWAGGEQFF.

This chain links TRBV15 with TRBJ2-7; TRBD1 agrees at 9 bases. Losses at the gene ends were 3 bases for V and 12 bases for J; bases not matched to a gene: 9. The CDR3 extends over 13 amino acids. CDR1 is LNHNV and CDR2 is YYDKDF in the germline V gene (reference sequence). The CDR3 loop is CATSRGDRGVLYF. For the CDR3, the DNA is TGTGCCACCAGCAGGGGAGACAGGGGGGTTTTGTACTTC.

CDR3 coding DNA: TGTGCCAGCAGCCGAGATGCACAGGAAAACATTCAGTACTTC. Its translation is CASSRDAQENIQYF. This chain connects TRBV4-2 to TRBJ2-4; perhaps TRBD1 as D (5 bases). The CDR3 consists of 14 residues. Germline V gives CDR1 LGHNA, CDR2 YNFKEQ. V lost 4 bases and J lost 5, with 12 bases in between.

Notes on this clone: This same CDR3 is encoded by further DNA sequences in the sample. This chain connects TRBV7-2 to TRBJ2-3; tentative D call: TRBD1 (5 bases). V lost 5 bases to trimming and J lost 6 bases, with 18 bases between them. CDR3 length equals 15 residues. Germline values: CDR1 SGHTA, CDR2 FQGNSA. This CDR3 reads CASSPQGQGADTQYF. CDR3 bases: TGTGCCAGCAGCCCTCAGGGCCAAGGTGCTGATACGCAGTATTTT.

About this clone itself: The sample has other DNA sequences that encode this CDR3 too. The rearrangement links TRBV30 to TRBJ1-1; 7 bases match TRBD1. The J segment lost 5 bases and the V segment lost 1 base, leaving 1 base of the junction unmatched. CDR3 size: 12 residues. Looked up from germline, CDR1 is GTSNPN and CDR2 is SVGIG (reference sequence). The CDR3 spells CAWSDRGTEAFF. CDR3 in DNA: TGTGCCTGGAGTGACAGGGGAACTGAAGCTTTCTTT.

The chain recombines TRBV10-3 with TRBJ2-5; D uncertain. CDR3 length: 13 residues. Between the trimmed V and J ends, which lost 2 bases and 5 bases, there was a span of 9 bases. The germline CDR1 and CDR2 sequences are ENHRY and SYGVKD. Here the CDR3 DNA reads TGTGCCATCAGTGAGGGGGTGGAGGAGACCCAGTACTTC. Translation gives CAISEGVEETQYF.

The chain recombines TRBV7-2 with TRBJ2-1; 9 bases map to TRBD1. The V gene end was trimmed by 8 bases and the J gene end by 7 bases; junction bases not matched to a gene: 6. CDR1 SGHTA and CDR2 FQGNSA come from the germline V gene. The CDR3 runs to 13 residues. CDR3 sequence (DNA): TGTGCCAGCCAGGGACAGGGTACGAATGAGCAGTTCTTC. It yields the protein CASQGQGTNEQFF.

The chain is built from TRBV2 and TRBJ2-7, with TRBD2 matching 9 bases. The CDR3 covers 17 residues. CDR1 and CDR2 from the germline V gene are SNHLY and FYNNEI. Trimming took 7 bases from V and 5 from J; bases not matched to a gene: 18. This CDR3 reads CASTGRGGRALGNEQYF. CDR3 bases: TGTGCCAGCACTGGGAGGGGCGGGAGGGCCCTCGGGAACGAGCAGTACTTC.